This T cell receptor (beta chain) comes out of a study of siplizumab effects on memory and regulatory T cells. Study outcomes and limitations: The mapping of alloreactive clones to unstimulated subsets covered only a minor fraction of them. There was no confirmation of the suppressive function of proliferating Tregs from siplizumab cultures. The mean Treg-derived percentage of mappable alloreactive CD4+ clones was 65% to 75% with siplizumab compared with 26.9% in controls.

This clone was counted a single time. Antigen: not known. The CDR3 loop spans 17 amino acids. CDR1 is SGHVS, CDR2 FNYEAQ, per germline. Deletions cut 5 bases from V and 1 base from J, with 19 bases between. Across a few donor pairs, the naive, memory, effector memory and TEMRA subsets were sequenced without stimulation. Data came from immunoSEQ multiplex PCR; TCRdb stores just in-frame clones and leaves some out. Of tens of thousands of clones in the sample, around 96% were seen once. This TCR derives from a human donor in good health. The rearrangement joins TRBV7-6 to TRBJ2-3; D may be TRBD1 or TRBD2 (5 bases each). Specimen: naive CD8+ T cells sorted from blood. As DNA, the CDR3 is TGTGCCAGCAGCACCTACGGGGACGAGGGAGGCACAGATACGCAGTATTTT. This sequence encodes CASSTYGDEGGTDTQYF. Using reference TRBV7-6 and TRBJ2-3 for the parts outside the CDR3, the full variable domain is GAGVSQSPRYKVTKRGQDVALRCDPISGHVSLYWYRQALGQGPEFLTYFNYEAQQDKSGLPNDRFSAERPEGSISTLTIQRTEQRDSAMYRCASSTYGDEGGTDTQYFGPGTRLTVL.